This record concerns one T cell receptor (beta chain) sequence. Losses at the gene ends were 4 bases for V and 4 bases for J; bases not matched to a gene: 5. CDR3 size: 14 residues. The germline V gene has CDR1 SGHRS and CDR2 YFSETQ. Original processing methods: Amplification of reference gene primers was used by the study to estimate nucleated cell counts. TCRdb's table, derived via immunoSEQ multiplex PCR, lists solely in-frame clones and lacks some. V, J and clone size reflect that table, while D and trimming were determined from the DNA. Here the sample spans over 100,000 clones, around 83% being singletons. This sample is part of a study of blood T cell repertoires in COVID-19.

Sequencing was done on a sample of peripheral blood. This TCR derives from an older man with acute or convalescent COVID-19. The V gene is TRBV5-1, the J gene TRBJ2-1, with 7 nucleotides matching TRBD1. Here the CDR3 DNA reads TGCGCCAGCAGCGAACAGGGGCTTTACAATGAGCAGTTCTTC. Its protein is CASSEQGLYNEQFF. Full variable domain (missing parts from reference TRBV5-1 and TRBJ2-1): KAGVTQTPRYLIKTRGQQVTLSCSPISGHRSVSWYQQTPGQGLQFLFEYFSETQRNKGNFPGRFSGRQFSNSRSEMNVSTLELGDSALYLCASSEQGLYNEQFFGPGTRLTVL.